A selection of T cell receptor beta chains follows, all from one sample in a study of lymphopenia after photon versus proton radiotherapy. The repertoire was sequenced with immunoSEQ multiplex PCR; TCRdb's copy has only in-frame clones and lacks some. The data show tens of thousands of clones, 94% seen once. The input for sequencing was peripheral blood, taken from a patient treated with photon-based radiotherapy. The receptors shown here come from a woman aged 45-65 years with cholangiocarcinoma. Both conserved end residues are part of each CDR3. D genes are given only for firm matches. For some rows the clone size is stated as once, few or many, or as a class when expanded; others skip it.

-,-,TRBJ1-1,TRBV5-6,TGTGCCAGCAGCTTGGACGGAACGGCTGAAGCTTTCTTT,CASSLDGTAEAFF
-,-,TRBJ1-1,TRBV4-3,TGCGCCAGCAGCCAAGGAGGAGGGGTCCCCACTGAAGCTTTCTTT,CASSQGGGVPTEAFF
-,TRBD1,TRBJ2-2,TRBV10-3,TGTGCCATCAGGGGGACAGGGGTGAACACCGGGGAGCTGTTTTTT,CAIRGTGVNTGELFF
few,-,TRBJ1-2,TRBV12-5,TGTGCTAGTGGTTATGTTTTAAGCGGCTACACCTTC,CASGYVLSGYTF
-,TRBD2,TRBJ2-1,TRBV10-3,TGTGCCACTAGCGGGGACACTGAGCAGTTCTTC,CATSGDTEQFF
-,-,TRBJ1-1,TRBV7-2,TGTGCCAGCAGCTTTTACACAGGCCATAGGGACACTGAAGCTTTCTTT,CASSFYTGHRDTEAFF
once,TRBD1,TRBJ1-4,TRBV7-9,TGTGCCAGCTCCAGCGGAGGGCGGACAGGAGGGAATGCAAAACTGTTTTTT,CASSSGGRTGGNAKLFF
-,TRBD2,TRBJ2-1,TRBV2,TGTGCCAGCAGCCCCGGGACTAGCCCCAATGAGCAGTTCTTC,CASSPGTSPNEQFF
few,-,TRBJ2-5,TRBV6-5,TGTGCCAGCAGCCCCGCGGAGGCAGGACAAGAGACCCAGTACTTC,CASSPAEAGQETQYF
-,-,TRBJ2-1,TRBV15,TGTGCCACCAGCAGAGATCGGCCAATTACTGAGCAGTTCTTC,CATSRDRPITEQFF
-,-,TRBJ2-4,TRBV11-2,TGTGCCAGCAGCTTAGACCGGACAGTTCAATCCAAAAACATTCAGTACTTC,CASSLDRTVQSKNIQYF
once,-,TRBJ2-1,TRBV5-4,TGTGCCAGCAGGCAGGACTCGGGCCCTAGGCAGTTCTTC,CASRQDSGPRQFF
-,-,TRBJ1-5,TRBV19,TGTGCCAGTAGTATCCGTCCCAGGGAAGGTAATCAGCCCCAGCATTTT,CASSIRPREGNQPQHF
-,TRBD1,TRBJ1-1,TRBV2,TGTGCCAGCAGTTTAGGACAGGGCCGACCTTTCTTT,CASSLGQGRPFF
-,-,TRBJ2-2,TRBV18,TGTGCCAGCTCACCCTCGAGACAGGTAGACCTCACCGGGGAGCTGTTTTTT,CASSPSRQVDLTGELFF
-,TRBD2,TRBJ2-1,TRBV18,TGTGCCAGCTCTCTAGCGGGGCCCGTGAATGAGCAGTTCTTC,CASSLAGPVNEQFF
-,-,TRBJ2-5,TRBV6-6,TGTGCCAGCAGTTATGGAGAGACCCAGTACTTC,CASSYGETQYF
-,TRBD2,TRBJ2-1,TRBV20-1,TGCAGCGGGAGGCGTAAGCAGTTCTTC,CSGRRKQFF
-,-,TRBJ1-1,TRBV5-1,TGCGCCAGCGCTAACGTGGACACTGAAGCTTTCTTT,CASANVDTEAFF
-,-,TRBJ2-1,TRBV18,TGTGCCAGCTCACCGGACAGGGACTTCGGGGGGACGGGGTTCTTC,CASSPDRDFGGTGFF
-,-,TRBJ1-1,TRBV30,TGTGCCTGGAGAGGACAGTCGAACACTGAAGCTTTCTTT,CAWRGQSNTEAFF
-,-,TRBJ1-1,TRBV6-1,TGTGCCAGCTATATGAACATGAACACTGAAGCTTTCTTT,CASYMNMNTEAFF
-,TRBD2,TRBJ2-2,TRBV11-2,TGTGCCAGCAGCTTAATCGCCTCAGCGGGGGATCCCGGGGAGCTGTTTTTT,CASSLIASAGDPGELFF
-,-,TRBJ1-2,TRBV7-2,TGTGCCAGCAGCCTGGAGCCCGGTGATGGCTACACCTTC,CASSLEPGDGYTF
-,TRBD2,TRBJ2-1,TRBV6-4,TGTGCCAGCAGTGGGACTAGCGGGGGGACCTACAATGAGCAGTTCTTC,CASSGTSGGTYNEQFF
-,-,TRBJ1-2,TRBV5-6,TGTGCCAGCAGCTTGGACATCTATGGCTACACCTTC,CASSLDIYGYTF
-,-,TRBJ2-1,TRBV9,TGTGCCAGCAGCGTCCTCCTATACAATGAGCAGTTCTTC,CASSVLLYNEQFF
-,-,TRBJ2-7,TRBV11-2,TGTGCCAGCAGCTTGATCAGGGCCAGACGAGGCGAGCAGTACTTC,CASSLIRARRGEQYF
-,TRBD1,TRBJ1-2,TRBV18,TGTGCCAGCTCACCACTGGACAGGGGGTTCTATGGCTACACCTTC,CASSPLDRGFYGYTF
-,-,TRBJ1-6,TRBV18,TGTGCCAGCTCACCAGGGGATTTAAGGAATTCACCCCTCCACTTT,CASSPGDLRNSPLHF
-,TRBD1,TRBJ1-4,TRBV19,TGTGCCAGTGGCCGGGACAGGGGGCTTGAAAAACTGTTTTTT,CASGRDRGLEKLFF
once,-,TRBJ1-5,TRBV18,TGTGCCAGCTCACCACTAGCAGTTAATAGCAATCAGCCCCAGCATTTT,CASSPLAVNSNQPQHF
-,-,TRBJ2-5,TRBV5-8,TGTGCCAGCAGCTCATTTACGTACCAAGAGACCCAGTACTTC,CASSSFTYQETQYF
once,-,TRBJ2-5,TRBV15,TGTGCCACCAGCAGAGGTAGTTTCGCGTGGGTCCAAGAGACCCAGTACTTC,CATSRGSFAWVQETQYF
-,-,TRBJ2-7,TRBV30,TGTGCCTGGAGTGGAAGGTGGATAGACGAGCAGTACTTC,CAWSGRWIDEQYF
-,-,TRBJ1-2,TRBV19,TGTGCCAGTAGTACCCGGCTAAGGCGGCTCTATGGCTACACCTTC,CASSTRLRRLYGYTF
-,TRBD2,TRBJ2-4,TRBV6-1,TGTGCCAGCAGTGAGGGGACTAGCTGGGCCAAAAACATTCAGTACTTC,CASSEGTSWAKNIQYF
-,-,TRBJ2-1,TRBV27,TGTGCCAGCAGTATTGACTACAATGAGCAGTTCTTC,CASSIDYNEQFF
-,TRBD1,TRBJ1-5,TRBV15,TGTGCCACCAGCCCGGGACAGGGGGCGGGTCAGCCCCAGCATTTT,CATSPGQGAGQPQHF
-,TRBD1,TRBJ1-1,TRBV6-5,TGTGCCAGCAGTTACTCGAAGGGGGCCCTAAACACTGAAGCTTTCTTT,CASSYSKGALNTEAFF
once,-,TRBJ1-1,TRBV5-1,TGCGCCAGCAGCCTGGAAGACGTTGGATGGACTGAAGCTTTCTTT,CASSLEDVGWTEAFF
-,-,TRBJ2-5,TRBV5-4,TGTGCCAGCAGCCCATCCCCGTCTTTGCGCCATCAAGAGACCCAGTACTTC,CASSPSPSLRHQETQYF
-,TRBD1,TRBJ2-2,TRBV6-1,TGTGCCAGCAGTGAAGCAGGGACAGGGTCCGGGGAGCTGTTTTTT,CASSEAGTGSGELFF
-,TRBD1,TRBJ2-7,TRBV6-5,TGTGCCAGCAGTTCTACACAGGGGACCTCCTACGAGCAGTACTTC,CASSSTQGTSYEQYF
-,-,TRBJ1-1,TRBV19,TGTGCCAGTAGTATCTATGGGGCGCGTACTGAAGCTTTCTTT,CASSIYGARTEAFF
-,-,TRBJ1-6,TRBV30,TGTGCCTGGAGTGGCGGGGGCTACAATTCACCCCTCCACTTT,CAWSGGGYNSPLHF
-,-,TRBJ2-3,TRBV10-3,TGTGCCATCAGTCCACAGGGCCTAAGCACAGATACGCAGTATTTT,CAISPQGLSTDTQYF
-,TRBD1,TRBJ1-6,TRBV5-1,TGCGCCAGCAGCTTTACAGGGGATTATAATTCACCCCTCCACTTT,CASSFTGDYNSPLHF
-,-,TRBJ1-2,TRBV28,TGTGCCAGCACCACGGGTGCCTCAGGCCACTATGGCTACACCTTC,CASTTGASGHYGYTF
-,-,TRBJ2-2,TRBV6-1,TGTGCCAGCAAGCAAGGGGAGCGCGGGGAGCTGTTTTTT,CASKQGERGELFF
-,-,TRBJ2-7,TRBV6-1,TGTGCCAGCAGTGAAGCAGGGACACCCGCCGGGAGCTCCTACGAGCAGTACTTC,CASSEAGTPAGSSYEQYF
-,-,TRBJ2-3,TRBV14,TGTGCCAGCAGCCCCGGTCCCTGGGATACGCAGTATTTT,CASSPGPWDTQYF
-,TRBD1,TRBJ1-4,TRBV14,TGTGCCAGCAGCCGGTGGGACAGGGGAGATGAAAAACTGTTTTTT,CASSRWDRGDEKLFF
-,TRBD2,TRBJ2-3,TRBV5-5,TGTGCCAGCAGCCCAAGACCTGCGGGAGAGGATACGCAGTATTTT,CASSPRPAGEDTQYF
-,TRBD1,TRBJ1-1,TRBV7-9,TGTGCCAGCAGCTTAATGGTGTTGGAGGGGGCTGTGGACACTGAAGCTTTCTTT,CASSLMVLEGAVDTEAFF
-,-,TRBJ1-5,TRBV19,TGTGCCAGTAGTATTACAGACAATCAGCCCCAGCATTTT,CASSITDNQPQHF
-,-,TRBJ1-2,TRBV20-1,TGCAGTGCTAGAGACAGGGTTGGCTACACCTTC,CSARDRVGYTF
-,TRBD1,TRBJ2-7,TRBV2,TGTGCCACCCGGGACAGGGGTTACGAGCAGTACTTC,CATRDRGYEQYF
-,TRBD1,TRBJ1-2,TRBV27,TGTGCCAGCAGTCACCAGGGGACAGGATTCTATGGCTACACCTTC,CASSHQGTGFYGYTF